These 16 T cell receptor beta chains came from one sample sequenced in a study of blood T cell repertoires in COVID-19. Sequenced by immunoSEQ multiplex PCR; TCRdb stores in-frame clones only, minus some. The data show 150,000 to 200,000 clones, roughly 84% seen once. Sequencing was carried out using peripheral blood. These TCRs come from a woman in her 70s with COVID-19, enrolled during active disease.

CDR3 sequence reads: CASSPGGGLAFF. Here the CDR3 DNA reads TGTGCCAGCAGTCCGGGAGGGGGCTTAGCTTTCTTT. The genes are TRBV28 and TRBJ1-1, with 7 bases aligning to TRBD1. This CDR3 has 12 amino acids. Trimming at V came to 5 bases and at J to 10 bases, leaving 7 bases not matched to a gene. Germline CDR1 is MDHEN and CDR2 is SYDVKM.

The chain links TRBV5-6 to TRBJ2-7, with D tentatively TRBD1 (6 bases). In germline, CDR1 is SGHDT, CDR2 YYEEEE. The CDR3 length is 13 residues. V gave up 7 bases and J gave up 1 base, with 12 bases separating them. The CDR3 DNA reads as TGTGCCAGCCACCCGACAGGATCCTACGAGCAGTACTTC. It encodes CASHPTGSYEQYF.

This clone came up a few times. The V call is TRBV6-5, the J call TRBJ1-5, with TRBD1 as a possible D gene (6 bases). CDR1 is MNHEY and CDR2 is SVGAGI in the germline V gene. CDR3 length equals 14 residues. V was clipped by 10 bases and J by 2 bases, with 15 bases between them. The CDR3 here is CAIKGTGRNQPQHF. CDR3 nucleotides: TGTGCCATCAAGGGTACAGGGCGCAATCAGCCCCAGCATTTT.

V gene TRBV5-4 combines with J gene TRBJ2-1; a weak D match, TRBD1 (6 bases). Trimming left V 3 bases short and J 6 bases short, with 13 bases between. Looked up from germline, CDR1 is SGHNT and CDR2 is YYREEE (reference sequence). The CDR3 loop spans 14 amino acids. The CDR3 spells CASSSQGYGNEQFF. The CDR3 bases are TGTGCCAGCAGCTCACAGGGCTACGGCAATGAGCAGTTCTTC.

V and J are TRBV6-5 and TRBJ2-7; 9 bases are a match to TRBD2. Trimming took 5 bases from V and 3 from J; bases not matched to a gene: 5. This CDR3 spans 14 amino acids. CDR1 MNHEY and CDR2 SVGAGI come from the germline V gene. The CDR3 DNA reads as TGTGCCAGCAGTATGTCTAGCGGGGTCTACGAGCAGTACTTC. Translating gives CASSMSSGVYEQYF.

The chain is built from TRBV7-2 and TRBJ2-2, with D unresolved. CDR1 is SGHTA and CDR2 is FQGNSA in the germline V gene. The CDR3 is 15 amino acids. V shed 3 bases and J shed 0 bases, with 8 bases lying between them. The chain's CDR3 is CASSFRSSNTGELFF. The CDR3 nucleotides read TGTGCCAGCAGCTTCCGCAGTTCGAACACCGGGGAGCTGTTTTTT.

This sequence joins TRBV19 and TRBJ1-4; 9 positions match TRBD1. CDR3 length: 14 residues. Germline V gene sequence: CDR1 LNHDA, CDR2 SQIVND (reference sequence). Germline trimming cut 3 bases from V and 7 bases from J; bases unmatched to any gene: 3. The CDR3 region has the DNA TGTGCCAGTAGTATGGACAGGGGAAGTGAAAAACTGTTTTTT. Residues: CASSMDRGSEKLFF.

The chain has TRBV7-2 and TRBJ1-1; the match to TRBD1 covers 7 bases. Germline assignment: CDR1 SGHTA and CDR2 FQGNSA. The CDR3 has 12 amino acids. The junction had 4 bases not matched to a gene; V was cut back by 2 bases and J by 10 bases. This chain's CDR3 is CASSLRGQIAFF. CDR3 in DNA: TGTGCCAGCAGCTTACGGGGACAGATAGCTTTCTTT.

A single count supports this clone. This sequence joins TRBV5-1 and TRBJ2-1; D is possibly TRBD1 (6 bases). CDR1 is SGHRS, CDR2 YFSETQ, per germline. Trimming left V 5 bases short and J 4 bases short, with 10 bases between. The CDR3 totals 13 residues. Here the CDR3 reads CASRHREYNEQFF. For the CDR3, the DNA is TGCGCCAGCAGGCACAGGGAGTACAATGAGCAGTTCTTC.

The gene calls are TRBV3-1 (or the pseudogene TRBV3-2) and TRBJ2-5; D call uncertain. The V and J ends lost 4 bases and 14 bases respectively, with 14 bases between them. In germline, CDR1 is LGHDT, CDR2 YNNKEL (reference sequence). The CDR3 has 11 residues. CDR3 in amino acids: CASSRDSLPYF. The CDR3 coding sequence is TGTGCCAGCAGCCGCGACTCCTTACCCTACTTC.

The rearrangement joins TRBV5-4 to TRBJ2-5, with TRBD2 matching 7 bases. The CDR3 extends over 16 amino acids. The junction had 10 bases not matched to a gene; V was cut back by 0 bases and J by 5 bases. The germline V gene has CDR1 SGHNT and CDR2 YYREEE (reference sequence). CDR3 bases: TGTGCCAGCAGCTTGGCCCCCGCGGGAGTGGGGGAGACCCAGTACTTC. This sequence encodes CASSLAPAGVGETQYF. Combining the CDR3 with reference TRBV5-4 and TRBJ2-5 gives the whole variable domain ETGVTQSPTHLIKTRGQQVTLRCSSQSGHNTVSWYQQALGQGPQFIFQYYREEENGRGNFPPRFSGLQFPNYSSELNVNALELDDSALYLCASSLAPAGVGETQYFGPGTRLLVL.

This chain links TRBV27 with TRBJ2-1; TRBD2 matches at 8 bases. V shed 4 bases, J shed 2 bases, and the junction held 10 bases outside the gene matches. Germline assignment: CDR1 MNHEY and CDR2 SMNVEV (reference sequence). This CDR3 comprises 17 residues. The CDR3 sequence: CASSSRPQRGTYNEQFF. The DNA for the CDR3 is TGTGCCAGCAGTTCCCGTCCGCAGCGGGGGACCTACAATGAGCAGTTCTTC.

CDR3 in DNA: TGTGCCAGCAGCTTAGGGCTAGCGGGAGGCGAGCAGTACTTC. Encoded protein: CASSLGLAGGEQYF. The rearrangement uses TRBV7-9 and TRBJ2-7, with 11 positions matching TRBD2. The V gene end was trimmed by 1 base and the J gene end by 6 bases; junction bases not matched to a gene: 2. This CDR3 region has 14 residues. Germline lookup yields CDR1 SEHNR and CDR2 FQNEAQ (reference sequence).

This clone was picked up a small number of times. The gene calls are TRBV5-1 and TRBJ1-6; D not certain. Between the trimmed V and J ends, which lost 0 bases and 4 bases, there was a span of 5 bases. This CDR3 region has 14 residues. Germline V CDR1 and CDR2: SGHRS, YFSETQ. CDR3 nucleotide sequence: TGCGCCAGCAGCTTGGACTTGTATAATTCACCCCTCCACTTT. Translated, it gives CASSLDLYNSPLHF.

The chain links TRBV2 to TRBJ2-6, with D uncertain. The CDR3 spans 15 residues. Between the trimmed V and J ends, which lost 6 bases and 1 base, there was a span of 10 bases. Per the germline V gene, CDR1 is SNHLY and CDR2 is FYNNEI. CDR3 amino acids: CASRVIGSGANVLTF. CDR3 in DNA: TGTGCCAGCAGGGTGATCGGGTCTGGGGCCAACGTCCTGACTTTC.

The V gene is TRBV11-2, the J gene TRBJ2-7; 10 nucleotides align to TRBD1. CDR3 length: 13 amino acids. Trimming removed 5 bases from V and 3 bases from J; junction bases left unmatched: 1. From germline, CDR1 is SGHAT and CDR2 FQNNGV. The CDR3 DNA follows: TGTGCCAGCAGCAGGGACAGGGGCTACGAGCAGTACTTC. This encodes CASSRDRGYEQYF.